The next 16 T cell receptor beta chains were all read from a single sample in a study of blood T cell repertoires in COVID-19. The protocol was immunoSEQ multiplex PCR, while the TCRdb copy is restricted to in-frame clones and leaves out a portion. Of roughly 300,000 clones listed, around 90% were seen once; the top ten hold approximately 5%. The sequenced material came from PBMCs or T cells enriched from blood (not recorded which). Receptors originate from a woman under 40 who had recovered from COVID-19.

Of note for this clone: At one end, the junction sequence differs from germline, possibly due to a read error. The chain carries TRBV12-3 or TRBV12-4 and TRBJ1-1, with no clear D. The CDR3 loop spans 12 amino acids. CDR3 in amino acids: CASSTRGQAAVF. CDR3 DNA: TGTGCCAGCAGTACCAGAGGGCAGGCCGCAGTCTTT.

J is TRBJ1-2 and V is TRBV2; tentative D call: TRBD1 (6 bases). V was trimmed by 6 bases and J by 1 base, leaving 15 bases between them. Germline loops: CDR1 SNHLY, CDR2 FYNNEI. CDR3 length equals 15 residues. The CDR3 is CASRGQAPLNYGYTF. Written as DNA, the CDR3 is TGTGCCAGCAGGGGACAAGCTCCCCTTAACTATGGCTACACCTTC.

The V gene is TRBV19, the J gene TRBJ1-4, with 11 bases identical to TRBD1. Germline V lookup: CDR1 LNHDA, CDR2 SQIVND (reference sequence). CDR3 length: 15 residues. After removal of 1 base from V and 8 bases from J, the junction contained 3 bases not matched to a gene. CDR3 sequence (DNA): TGTGCCAGTAGTATAGGAGGACAGGGGGCGGAAAAACTGTTTTTT. This gives the protein CASSIGGQGAEKLFF.

CDR3 nucleotide sequence: TGTGCCAGCTCCCCGGACAGGGGGTATAACACTGAAGCTTTCTTT. This codes for CASSPDRGYNTEAFF. This chain connects TRBV18 to TRBJ1-1; 10 nucleotides line up with TRBD1. J gave up 2 bases and V 6 bases, and 6 bases lay outside the gene matches. CDR3 length: 15 residues. Germline V CDR1 and CDR2: KGHSH, LQKENI.

The chain couples TRBV29-1 to TRBJ2-3; maybe TRBD1 (6 bases). V was cut by 3 bases and J by 12 bases, with 22 bases left in between. CDR1 is SQVTM, CDR2 ANQGSEA, per germline. The CDR3 has 14 residues. CDR3 bases: TGCAGCGTTGACACGACAGGTCTGAGTCCTGTCCAGTATTTT. Amino acids: CSVDTTGLSPVQYF.

The chain employs TRBV3-1 (or the pseudogene TRBV3-2) and TRBJ2-7, with a tentative D call TRBD1 (6 bases). Trimming took off 3 bases at V and 2 bases at J, with 14 bases between the two ends. CDR3 length: 15 residues. Germline CDR1 LGHDT, CDR2 YNNKEL (reference sequence). CDR3 amino acids: CASSQRAGVTYEQYF. The CDR3, as DNA: TGTGCCAGCAGCCAGAGGGCAGGGGTTACCTACGAGCAGTACTTC.

The rearrangement links TRBV5-1 to TRBJ1-2; possibly TRBD1 for D (6 bases). Germline lookup yields CDR1 SGHRS and CDR2 YFSETQ. The CDR3 sequence is 16 residues long. V dropped 0 bases and J dropped 4 bases, with 16 bases sitting between them. The CDR3 region is CASSLDGQTIFYGYTF. The CDR3 DNA sequence: TGCGCCAGCAGCTTGGATGGACAGACCATATTCTATGGCTACACCTTC.

V usage is TRBV29-1 and J usage is TRBJ1-1; D is possibly TRBD1 (6 bases). Germline CDR1 SQVTM, CDR2 ANQGSEA. This CDR3 comprises 14 residues. V lost 2 bases and J 7 bases, leaving 17 bases between the germline ends. In nucleotides, the CDR3 is TGCAGCGTTGAAAATCGGGGGGCGACCATTGAAGCTTTCTTT. Translation: CSVENRGATIEAFF.

The CDR3 nucleotides read TGCGCCAGCAGCTTGGCCCCGCAGGGCTCGAACACCGGGGAGCTGTTTTTT. Translating gives CASSLAPQGSNTGELFF. The chain joins TRBV5-1 to TRBJ2-2; D is perhaps TRBD1 (5 bases). The CDR3 contains 17 residues. Germline assignment: CDR1 SGHRS and CDR2 YFSETQ. The germline V and J ends were trimmed by 0 bases and 0 bases, with 12 bases remaining between them.

The genes are TRBV10-3 and TRBJ1-3, with TRBD1 identical over 12 bases. CDR1 ENHRY and CDR2 SYGVKD come from the germline V gene. This CDR3 is built from 19 residues. J was trimmed by 3 bases and V by 3 bases; bases with no gene match: 12. This chain's CDR3 is CAISDPVGTGGAFGNTIYF. The CDR3 bases are TGTGCCATCAGTGACCCCGTGGGGACAGGGGGCGCGTTTGGAAACACCATATATTTT.

This chain uses TRBV10-3 with TRBJ2-1; D is uncertain. Germline V gives CDR1 ENHRY, CDR2 SYGVKD. The CDR3 spans 13 residues. V lost 8 bases to trimming and J lost 7 bases, with 15 bases between them. The CDR3 coding sequence is TGTGCCATCGGCGGTAGTTTGGAGAATGAGCAGTTCTTC. This codes for CAIGGSLENEQFF.

V gene TRBV5-4 combines with J gene TRBJ2-2; D gene uncertain. The CDR3 runs 16 residues. V was pared by 3 bases and J by 0 bases, with 12 bases between. Germline lookup yields CDR1 SGHNT and CDR2 YYREEE (reference sequence). The CDR3 loop is CASSSAVTSNTGELFF. CDR3 coding DNA: TGTGCCAGCAGCTCTGCGGTTACCTCGAACACCGGGGAGCTGTTTTTT.

The chain combines TRBV6-2 or TRBV6-3 with TRBJ1-1; 7 bases fit TRBD1. The germline gives CDR1 MNHEY, CDR2 SVGEGT. The CDR3 contains 16 residues. The V gene end was trimmed by 5 bases and the J gene end by 2 bases; junction bases not matched to a gene: 11. CDR3: CASSLTHGQVNTEAFF. The CDR3 DNA sequence: TGTGCCAGCAGTCTCACACACGGACAGGTAAACACTGAAGCTTTCTTT.

The rearrangement joins TRBV30 to TRBJ1-2; D ambiguous. Looked up from germline, CDR1 is GTSNPN and CDR2 is SVGIG (reference sequence). The CDR3 loop spans 12 amino acids. V was pared by 1 base and J by 3 bases, with 6 bases between. CDR3 amino acids: CAWSAEDYGYTF. CDR3 sequence (DNA): TGTGCCTGGAGTGCCGAGGACTATGGCTACACCTTC.

The chain uses TRBV11-2 and TRBJ1-1; D remains ambiguous. There are 12 residues in the CDR3. Germline V gene lookup returns CDR1 SGHAT and CDR2 FQNNGV. Trimming stripped 3 bases from V and 3 bases from J, with 5 bases between. CDR3 loop: CASSFPYTEAFF. The CDR3 nucleotides are TGTGCCAGCAGCTTTCCCTACACTGAAGCTTTCTTT.

The J gene is TRBJ1-2, the V gene TRBV6-5, with no clear D. This CDR3 region has 13 residues. Germline V gene lookup returns CDR1 MNHEY and CDR2 SVGAGI. V was trimmed by 0 bases and J by 6 bases, leaving 8 bases between them. The CDR3 DNA follows: TGTGCCAGCAGTTACTCGAGCGGGGATGGCTACACCTTC. Its translation: CASSYSSGDGYTF.